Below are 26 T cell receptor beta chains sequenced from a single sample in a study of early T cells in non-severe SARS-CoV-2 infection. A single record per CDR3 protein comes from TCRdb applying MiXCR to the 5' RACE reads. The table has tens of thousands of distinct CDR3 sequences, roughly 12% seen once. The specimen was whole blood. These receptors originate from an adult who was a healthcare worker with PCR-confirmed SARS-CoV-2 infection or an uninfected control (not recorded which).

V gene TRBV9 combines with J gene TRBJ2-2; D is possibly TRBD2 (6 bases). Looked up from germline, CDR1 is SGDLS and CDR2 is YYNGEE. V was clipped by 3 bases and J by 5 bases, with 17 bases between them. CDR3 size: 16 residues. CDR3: CASSEGLPAQTGELFF. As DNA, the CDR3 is TGTGCCAGCAGCGAAGGACTACCCGCGCAGACCGGGGAGCTGTTTTTT.

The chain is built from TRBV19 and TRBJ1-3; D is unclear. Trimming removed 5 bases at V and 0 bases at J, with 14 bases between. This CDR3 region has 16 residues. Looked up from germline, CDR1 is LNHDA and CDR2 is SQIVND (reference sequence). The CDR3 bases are TGTGCCAGTAGTCCCCCGGGAAGAGCCTCTGGAAACACCATATATTTT. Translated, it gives CASSPPGRASGNTIYF.

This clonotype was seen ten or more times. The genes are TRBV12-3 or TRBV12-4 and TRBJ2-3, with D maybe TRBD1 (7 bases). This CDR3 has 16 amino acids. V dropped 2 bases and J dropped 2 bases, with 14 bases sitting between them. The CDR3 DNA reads TGTGCCAGCAGTTTATCGAGACAGGGACTCACAGATACGCAGTATTTT. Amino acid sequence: CASSLSRQGLTDTQYF.

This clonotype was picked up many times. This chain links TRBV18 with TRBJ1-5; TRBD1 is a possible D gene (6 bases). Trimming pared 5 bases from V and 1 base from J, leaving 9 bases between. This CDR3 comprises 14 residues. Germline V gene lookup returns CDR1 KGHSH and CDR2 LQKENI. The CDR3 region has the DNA TGTGCCAGCTCATCACAGGGAAGCAATCAGCCCCAGCATTTT. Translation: CASSSQGSNQPQHF.

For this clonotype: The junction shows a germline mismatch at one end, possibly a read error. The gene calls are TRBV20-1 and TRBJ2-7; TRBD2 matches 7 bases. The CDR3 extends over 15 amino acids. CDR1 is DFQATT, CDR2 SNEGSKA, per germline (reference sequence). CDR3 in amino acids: CSANSVTSYSHEQYF. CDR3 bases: TGCAGTGCTAATTCCGTGACTAGCTACTCCCACGAGCAGTACTTC.

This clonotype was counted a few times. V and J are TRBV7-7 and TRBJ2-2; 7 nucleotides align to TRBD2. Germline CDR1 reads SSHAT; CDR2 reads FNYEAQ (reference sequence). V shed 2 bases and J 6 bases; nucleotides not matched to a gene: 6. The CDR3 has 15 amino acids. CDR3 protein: CASSLREGTPGELFF. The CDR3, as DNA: TGTGCCAGCAGCTTAAGGGAGGGGACTCCCGGGGAGCTGTTTTTT.

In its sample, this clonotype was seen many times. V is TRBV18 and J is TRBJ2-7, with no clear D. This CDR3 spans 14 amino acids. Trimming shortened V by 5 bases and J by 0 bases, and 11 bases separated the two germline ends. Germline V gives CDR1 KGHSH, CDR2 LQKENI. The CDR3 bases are TGTGCCAGCTCAGCCCTACAGAGCTCCTACGAGCAGTACTTC. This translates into CASSALQSSYEQYF.

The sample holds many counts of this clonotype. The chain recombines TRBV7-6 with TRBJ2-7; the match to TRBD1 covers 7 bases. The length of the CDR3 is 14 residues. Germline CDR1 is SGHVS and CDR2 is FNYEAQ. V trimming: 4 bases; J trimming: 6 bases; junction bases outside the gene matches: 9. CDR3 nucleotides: TGTGCCAGCAGCTCCCGGGACAGTGTTACCGAGCAGTACTTC. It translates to CASSSRDSVTEQYF.

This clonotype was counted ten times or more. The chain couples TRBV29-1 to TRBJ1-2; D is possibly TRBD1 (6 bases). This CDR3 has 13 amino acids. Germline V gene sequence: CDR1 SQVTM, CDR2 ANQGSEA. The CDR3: CGDTGQQGWGYTF. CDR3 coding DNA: TGCGGCGACACAGGACAGCAAGGATGGGGCTACACCTTC.

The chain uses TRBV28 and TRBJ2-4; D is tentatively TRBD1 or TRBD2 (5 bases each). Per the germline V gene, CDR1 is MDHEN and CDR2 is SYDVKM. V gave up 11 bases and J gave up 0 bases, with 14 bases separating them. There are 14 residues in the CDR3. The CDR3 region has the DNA TGTGCCTCCCGGGTGGGGGAAGCCAAAAACATTCAGTACTTC. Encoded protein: CASRVGEAKNIQYF.

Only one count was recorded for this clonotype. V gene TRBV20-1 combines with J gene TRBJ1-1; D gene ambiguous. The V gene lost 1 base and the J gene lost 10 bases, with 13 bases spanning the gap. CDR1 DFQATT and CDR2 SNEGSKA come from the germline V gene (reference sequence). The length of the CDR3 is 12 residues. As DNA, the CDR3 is TGCAGTGCTAGAGTGGTAGAGAACCGAGCTTTCTTT. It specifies CSARVVENRAFF.

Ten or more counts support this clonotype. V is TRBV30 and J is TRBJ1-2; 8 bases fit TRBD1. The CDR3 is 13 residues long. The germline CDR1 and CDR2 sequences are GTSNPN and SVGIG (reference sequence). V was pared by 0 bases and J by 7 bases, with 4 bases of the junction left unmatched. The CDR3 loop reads CAWSVRQGIGYTF. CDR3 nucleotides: TGTGCCTGGAGTGTACGACAGGGGATTGGCTACACCTTC.

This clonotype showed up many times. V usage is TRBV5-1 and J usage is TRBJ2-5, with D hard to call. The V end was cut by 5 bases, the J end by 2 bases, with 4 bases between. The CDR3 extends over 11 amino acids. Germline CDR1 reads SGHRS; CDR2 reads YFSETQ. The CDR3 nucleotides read TGCGCCAGCAGGGAACAAGAGACCCAGTACTTC. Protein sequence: CASREQETQYF. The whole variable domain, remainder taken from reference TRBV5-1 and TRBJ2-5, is KAGVTQTPRYLIKTRGQQVTLSCSPISGHRSVSWYQQTPGQGLQFLFEYFSETQRNKGNFPGRFSGRQFSNSRSEMNVSTLELGDSALYLCASREQETQYFGPGTRLLVL.

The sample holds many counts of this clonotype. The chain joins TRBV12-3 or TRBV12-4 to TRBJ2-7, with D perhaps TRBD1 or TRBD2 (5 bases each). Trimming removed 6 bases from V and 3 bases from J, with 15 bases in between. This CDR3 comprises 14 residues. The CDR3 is CASSAMGTNYEQYF. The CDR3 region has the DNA TGTGCCAGCAGCGCCATGGGGACCAACTACGAGCAGTACTTC.

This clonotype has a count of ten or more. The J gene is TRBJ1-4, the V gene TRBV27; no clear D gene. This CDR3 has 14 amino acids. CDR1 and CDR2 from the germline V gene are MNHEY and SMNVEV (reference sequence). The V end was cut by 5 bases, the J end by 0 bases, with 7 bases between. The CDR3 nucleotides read TGTGCCAGCAGTGTCAGTGCAACTAATGAAAAACTGTTTTTT. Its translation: CASSVSATNEKLFF.

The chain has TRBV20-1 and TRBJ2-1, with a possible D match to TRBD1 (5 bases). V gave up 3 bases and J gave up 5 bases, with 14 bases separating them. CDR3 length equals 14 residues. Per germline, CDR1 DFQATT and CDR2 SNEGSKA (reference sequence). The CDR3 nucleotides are TGCAGTGCTAGGTCATCACAGGTCAACAATGAGCAGTTCTTC. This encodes CSARSSQVNNEQFF.

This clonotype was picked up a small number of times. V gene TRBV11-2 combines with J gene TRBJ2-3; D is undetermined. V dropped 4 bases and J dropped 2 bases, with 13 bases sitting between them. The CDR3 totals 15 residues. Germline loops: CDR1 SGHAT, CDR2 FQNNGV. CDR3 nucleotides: TGTGCCAGCAGCTCCCCGGTTCTTTCCACAGATACGCAGTATTTT. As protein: CASSSPVLSTDTQYF.

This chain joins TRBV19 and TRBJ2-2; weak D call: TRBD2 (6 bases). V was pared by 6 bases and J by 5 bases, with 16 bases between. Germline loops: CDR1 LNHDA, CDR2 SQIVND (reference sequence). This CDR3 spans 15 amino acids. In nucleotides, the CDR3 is TGTGCCAGTAGGCCTCTAACGGGAGAGACCGGGGAGCTGTTTTTT. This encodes CASRPLTGETGELFF.

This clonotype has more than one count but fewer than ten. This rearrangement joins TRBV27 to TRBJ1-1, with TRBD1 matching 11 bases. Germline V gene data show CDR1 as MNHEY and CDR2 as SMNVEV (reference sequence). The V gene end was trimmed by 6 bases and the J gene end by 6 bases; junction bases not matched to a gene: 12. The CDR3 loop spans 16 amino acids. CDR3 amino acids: CASRSTGTGGRSEAFF. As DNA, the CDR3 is TGTGCCAGCAGATCTACCGGGACAGGGGGTCGCTCTGAAGCTTTCTTT.

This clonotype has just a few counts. The CDR3 nucleotides are TGTGCCAGCAGCCGGGACCGACTAGCGGATTCCTACGAGCAGTACTTC. This translates into CASSRDRLADSYEQYF. J is TRBJ2-7 and V is TRBV6-2 or TRBV6-3, with TRBD2 identical over 9 bases. The CDR3 is 16 amino acids. The germline V gene encodes CDR1 MNHEY and CDR2 SVGEGT. J was trimmed by 1 base and V by 6 bases; bases with no gene match: 10.

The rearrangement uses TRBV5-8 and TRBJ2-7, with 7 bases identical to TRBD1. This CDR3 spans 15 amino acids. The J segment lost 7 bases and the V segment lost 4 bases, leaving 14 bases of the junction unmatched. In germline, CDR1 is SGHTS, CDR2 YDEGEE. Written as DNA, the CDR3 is TGTGCCAGCAGCAAAAACCCGGGACAGACCATAGAGCAGTACTTC. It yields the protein CASSKNPGQTIEQYF.

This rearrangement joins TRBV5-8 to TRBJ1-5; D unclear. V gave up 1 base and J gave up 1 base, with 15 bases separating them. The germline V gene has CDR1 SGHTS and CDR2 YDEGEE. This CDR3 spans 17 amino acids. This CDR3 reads CASSLMHVSLSNQPQHF. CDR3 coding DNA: TGTGCCAGCAGCTTGATGCATGTGAGCTTGAGCAATCAGCCCCAGCATTTT.

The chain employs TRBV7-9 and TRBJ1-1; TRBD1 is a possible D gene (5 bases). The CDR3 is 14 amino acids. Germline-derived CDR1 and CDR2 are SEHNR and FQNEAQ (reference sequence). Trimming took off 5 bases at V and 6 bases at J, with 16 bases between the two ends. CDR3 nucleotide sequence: TGTGCCAGCAGCCCAGGCCAGGGCTGGTCTGAAGCTTTCTTT. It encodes CASSPGQGWSEAFF.

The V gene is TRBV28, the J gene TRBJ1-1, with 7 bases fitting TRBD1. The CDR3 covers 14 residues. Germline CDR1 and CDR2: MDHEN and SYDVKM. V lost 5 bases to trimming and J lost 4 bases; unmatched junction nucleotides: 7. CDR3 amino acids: CASSPTGLPTEAFF. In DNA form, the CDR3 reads TGTGCCAGCAGTCCGACAGGGCTTCCCACTGAAGCTTTCTTT.

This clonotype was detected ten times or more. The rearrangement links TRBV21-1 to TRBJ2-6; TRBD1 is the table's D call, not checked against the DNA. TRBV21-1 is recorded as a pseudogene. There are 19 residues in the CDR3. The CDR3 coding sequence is TGTGCCAGCAGCAAAGCGTCGGGACAGCCGCACTCTGGGGCCAACGTCCTGACTTTC. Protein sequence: CASSKASGQPHSGANVLTF.

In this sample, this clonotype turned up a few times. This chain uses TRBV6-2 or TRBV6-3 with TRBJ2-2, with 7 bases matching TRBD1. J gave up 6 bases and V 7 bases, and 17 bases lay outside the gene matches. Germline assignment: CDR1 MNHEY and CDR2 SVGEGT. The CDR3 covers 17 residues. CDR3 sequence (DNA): TGTGCCAGCAAACCTCTAAATACAGGGGCGGGCGCCGGGGAGCTGTTTTTT. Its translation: CASKPLNTGAGAGELFF.